A single TCR beta chain is shown here with its context. The CDR3 runs to 14 residues. Trimming left V 4 bases short and J 4 bases short, with 11 bases between. The germline gives CDR1 MNHNY, CDR2 SVGAGI (reference sequence). This sample was included in a study of control samples from healthy donors and cancer patients. The method was immunoSEQ multiplex PCR; TCRdb's version includes in-frame clones alone and lacks a portion of them. In the table there are around 150,000 clones, roughly 94% of which are singletons. J is TRBJ1-5 and V is TRBV6-6; perhaps TRBD1 as D (6 bases). The sample taken for sequencing was PBMCs. The sequence was obtained from a man between 60 and 75 years old with colorectal cancer. CDR3 bases: TGTGCCAGCAGTTTAAGGACAGAAAATCAGCCCCAGCATTTT. This translates into CASSLRTENQPQHF.